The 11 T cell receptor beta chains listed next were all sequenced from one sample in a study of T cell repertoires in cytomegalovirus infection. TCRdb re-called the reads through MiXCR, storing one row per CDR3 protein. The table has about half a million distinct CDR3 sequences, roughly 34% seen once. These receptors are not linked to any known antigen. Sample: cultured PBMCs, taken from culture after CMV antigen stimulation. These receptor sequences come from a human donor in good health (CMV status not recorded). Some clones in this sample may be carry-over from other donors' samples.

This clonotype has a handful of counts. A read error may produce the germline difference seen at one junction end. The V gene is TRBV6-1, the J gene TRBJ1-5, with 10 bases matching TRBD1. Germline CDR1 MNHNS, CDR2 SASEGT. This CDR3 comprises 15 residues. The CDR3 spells CASREGQGENQPQHF. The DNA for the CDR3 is TGTGCCAGCAGGGAAGGACAGGGGGAAAATCAGCCCCAGCATTTT.

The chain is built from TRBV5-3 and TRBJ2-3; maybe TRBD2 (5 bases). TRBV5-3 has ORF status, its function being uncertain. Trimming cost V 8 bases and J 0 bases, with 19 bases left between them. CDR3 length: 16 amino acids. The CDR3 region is CASSGADSTSTDTQYF. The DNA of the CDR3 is TGTGCCAGCAGCGGAGCGGACTCTACTAGCACAGATACGCAGTATTTT.

For the CDR3, the DNA is TGCAGTGCTAGGGACAGCGAAAAGGTCTACACTGAAGCTTTCTTT. As protein: CSARDSEKVYTEAFF. The genes are TRBV20-1 and TRBJ1-1; D possibly corresponds to TRBD1 (6 bases). Trimming removed 3 bases at V and 3 bases at J, with 17 bases between. Per germline, CDR1 DFQATT and CDR2 SNEGSKA (reference sequence). The CDR3 sequence is 15 residues long.

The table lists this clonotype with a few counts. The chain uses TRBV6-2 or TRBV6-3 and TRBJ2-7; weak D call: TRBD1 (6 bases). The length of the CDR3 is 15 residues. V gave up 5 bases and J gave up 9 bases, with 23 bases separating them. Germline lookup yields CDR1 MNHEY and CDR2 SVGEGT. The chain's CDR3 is CASSLQGFGASGQYV. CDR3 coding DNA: TGTGCCAGCAGTCTACAGGGATTTGGAGCCTCTGGGCAGTACGTC.

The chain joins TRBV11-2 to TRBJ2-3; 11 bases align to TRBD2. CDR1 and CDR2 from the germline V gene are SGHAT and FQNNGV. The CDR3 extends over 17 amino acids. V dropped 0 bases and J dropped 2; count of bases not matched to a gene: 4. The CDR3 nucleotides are TGTGCCAGCAGCTTAGAAAGTAGCGGGAGGGCCACAGATACGCAGTATTTT. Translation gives CASSLESSGRATDTQYF.

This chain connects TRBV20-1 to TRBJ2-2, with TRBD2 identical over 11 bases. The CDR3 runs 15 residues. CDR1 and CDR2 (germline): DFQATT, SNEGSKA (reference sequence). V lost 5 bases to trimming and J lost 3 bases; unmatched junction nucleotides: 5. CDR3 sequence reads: CSAPSGRYDTGELFF. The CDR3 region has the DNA TGCAGTGCTCCTAGCGGGAGGTATGACACCGGGGAGCTGTTTTTT.

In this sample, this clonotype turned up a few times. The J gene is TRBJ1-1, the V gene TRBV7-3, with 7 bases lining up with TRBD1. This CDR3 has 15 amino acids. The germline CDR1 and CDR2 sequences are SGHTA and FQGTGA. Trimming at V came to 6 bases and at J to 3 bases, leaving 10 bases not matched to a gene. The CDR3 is CASRGEQGKDTEAFF. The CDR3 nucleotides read TGTGCCAGCAGGGGCGAACAGGGGAAGGACACTGAAGCTTTCTTT.

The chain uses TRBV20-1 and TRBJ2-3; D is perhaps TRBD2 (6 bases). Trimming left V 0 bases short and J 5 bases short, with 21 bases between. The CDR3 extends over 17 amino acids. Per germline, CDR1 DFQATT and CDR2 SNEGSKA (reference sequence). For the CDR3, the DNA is TGCAGTGCTAGAGATCTCGATTCCGCTAGCGCCCTAGATACGCAGTATTTT. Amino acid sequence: CSARDLDSASALDTQYF.

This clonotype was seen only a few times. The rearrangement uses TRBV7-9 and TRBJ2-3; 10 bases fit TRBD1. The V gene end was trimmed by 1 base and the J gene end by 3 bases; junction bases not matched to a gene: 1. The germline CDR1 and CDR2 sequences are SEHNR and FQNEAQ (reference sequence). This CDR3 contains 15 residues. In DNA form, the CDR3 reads TGTGCCAGCAGCTTAGGACAGGGGGCAACAGATACGCAGTATTTT. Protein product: CASSLGQGATDTQYF.

Here the CDR3 reads CASSQAGGGISRSNQPQHF. DNA of the CDR3: TGCGCCAGCAGCCAAGCGGGAGGGGGAATAAGTCGGAGCAATCAGCCCCAGCATTTT. V gene TRBV4-1 combines with J gene TRBJ1-5, with D possibly being TRBD1 (6 bases). The CDR3 runs 19 residues. The germline V gene encodes CDR1 MGHRA and CDR2 YSYEKL. V was trimmed by 1 base and J by 1 base, leaving 20 bases between them.

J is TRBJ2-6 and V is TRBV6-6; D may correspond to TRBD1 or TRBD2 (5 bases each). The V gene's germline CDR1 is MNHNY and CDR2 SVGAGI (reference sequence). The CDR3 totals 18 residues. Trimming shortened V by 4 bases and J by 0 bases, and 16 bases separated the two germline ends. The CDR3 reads CASSSGTGSYSGANVLTF. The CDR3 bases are TGTGCCAGCAGTTCTGGGACGGGCTCTTACTCTGGGGCCAACGTCCTGACTTTC.